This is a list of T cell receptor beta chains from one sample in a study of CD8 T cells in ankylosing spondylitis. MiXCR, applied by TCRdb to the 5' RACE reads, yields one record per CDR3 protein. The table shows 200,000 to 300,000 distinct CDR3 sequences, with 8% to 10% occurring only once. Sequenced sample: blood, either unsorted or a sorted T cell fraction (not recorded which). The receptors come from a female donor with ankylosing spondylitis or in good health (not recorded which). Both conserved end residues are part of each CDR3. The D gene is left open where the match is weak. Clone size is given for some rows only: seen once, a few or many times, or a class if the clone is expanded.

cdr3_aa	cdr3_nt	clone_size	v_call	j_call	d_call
CASSLGPYRAYYGYTF	TGTGCCAGCAGCTTAGGGCCCTACAGGGCATACTATGGCTACACCTTC	few	TRBV7-2	TRBJ1-2	.
CASSDREISYEQYF	TGTGCCAGCAGCGACAGGGAAATTTCCTACGAGCAGTACTTC	many	TRBV13	TRBJ2-7	TRBD1
CSARIGGSTDTQYF	TGCAGTGCTAGAATCGGCGGGAGCACAGATACGCAGTATTTT	many	TRBV20-1	TRBJ2-3	.
CASSLGLAGETQYF	TGTGCCAGCAGTTTAGGGCTAGCGGGAGAGACCCAGTACTTC	many	TRBV12-3/TRBV12-4	TRBJ2-5	TRBD2
CASSFASGALGDEQYF	TGTGCCAGCAGCTTTGCTAGCGGGGCCTTGGGGGACGAGCAGTACTTC	many	TRBV7-7	TRBJ2-7	TRBD2
CSAREEPGNGYTF	TGCAGTGCTAGAGAGGAGCCTGGGAATGGCTACACCTTC	many	TRBV20-1	TRBJ1-2	.
CSALVGTDTQYF	TGCAGTGCTCTAGTGGGCACAGATACGCAGTATTTT	many	TRBV20-1	TRBJ2-3	.
CATRGSYNEQFF	TGTGCTACAAGGGGTTCCTACAATGAGCAGTTCTTC	many	TRBV27	TRBJ2-1	.
CASSLVGQGGYGYTF	TGTGCCAGCAGCTTAGTGGGACAGGGCGGCTATGGCTACACCTTC	.	TRBV11-3	TRBJ1-2	TRBD1
CASSPGTVLSYEQYF	TGTGCCAGCAGTCCCGGGACAGTCTTATCCTACGAGCAGTACTTC	many	TRBV2	TRBJ2-7	TRBD1
CSASGSFNTEAFF	TGCAGTGCTAGTGGGTCCTTCAACACTGAAGCTTTCTTT	many	TRBV20-1	TRBJ1-1	.
CATGPLTSAFNEQFF	TGTGCCACCGGGCCGTTAACTAGCGCCTTCAATGAGCAGTTCTTC	many	TRBV19	TRBJ2-1	TRBD2
CASSLSANTEAFF	TGCGCCAGCAGCTTGTCGGCCAACACTGAAGCTTTCTTT	many	TRBV5-1	TRBJ1-1	.
CSVGARQTYEAFF	TGCAGCGTGGGGGCCCGGCAAACCTACGAAGCTTTCTTT	many	TRBV29-1	TRBJ1-1	.
CASSLDGVYNSPLHF	TGTGCCAGCAGCTTAGACGGAGTCTATAATTCACCCCTCCACTTT	.	TRBV11-2	TRBJ1-6	.
CTSSLVGSHYSGSSYEQYF	TGTACCAGCAGTCTTGTCGGCTCGCATTACTCCGGGAGCTCCTACGAGCAGTACTTC	.	TRBV2	TRBJ2-7	.
CATSDPESHNEQFF	TGTGCCACCAGTGATCCCGAATCACACAATGAGCAGTTCTTC	many	TRBV24-1	TRBJ2-1	.
CASSWEEFENTDTQYF	TGTGCCAGCAGCTGGGAGGAGTTTGAAAATACAGATACGCAGTATTTT	many	TRBV9	TRBJ2-3	.
CATSDPLTGDEQYF	TGTGCCACCAGTGATCCGCTAACAGGCGACGAGCAGTACTTC	many	TRBV24-1	TRBJ2-7	.
CTSLENWNTEAFF	TGTACCAGCCTCGAAAATTGGAACACTGAAGCTTTCTTT	.	TRBV6-6	TRBJ1-1	.
CASSLGPLTGSPTGELFF	TGTGCCAGCAGCTTAGGCCCCCTGACAGGTTCACCGACCGGGGAGCTGTTTTTT	many	TRBV11-2	TRBJ2-2	.
CSARDPLLAGVADTQYF	TGCAGTGCTAGAGATCCCCTTCTAGCGGGAGTGGCAGATACGCAGTATTTT	many	TRBV20-1	TRBJ2-3	TRBD2
CASSLAGLGSSYEQYF	TGTGCCAGCAGCCTCGCCGGTTTGGGTAGTTCCTACGAGCAGTACTTC	.	TRBV6-1	TRBJ2-7	.
CASSLSPPISAYKNIQYF	TGTGCCAGCAGCTTAAGTCCTCCGATTAGCGCTTACAAAAACATTCAGTACTTC	few	TRBV11-2	TRBJ2-4	.
CAISDQGDAFF	TGTGCCATCAGTGACCAGGGGGACGCTTTCTTT	.	TRBV10-3	TRBJ1-1	TRBD1
CASSLDLRDRARGNIQYF	TGCGCCAGCAGCTTGGACCTCCGGGACAGGGCGCGCGGAAACATTCAGTACTTC	many	TRBV5-1	TRBJ2-4	TRBD1
CASKDRAGETQYF	TGCGCCAGCAAGGATCGGGCAGGGGAGACCCAGTACTTC	many	TRBV5-1	TRBJ2-5	.
CASRRDSDNEQFF	TGTGCCAGCAGGAGGGACTCCGACAATGAGCAGTTCTTC	few	TRBV6-2/TRBV6-3	TRBJ2-1	.
CAWRSRDTSSYEQYF	TGTGCCTGGAGATCCCGGGACACCAGCTCCTACGAGCAGTACTTC	.	TRBV30	TRBJ2-7	.
CASSFSSGLYEQYF	TGCGCCAGCAGCTTTTCCTCCGGCCTTTACGAGCAGTACTTC	many	TRBV5-1	TRBJ2-7	.
CATSRAQDEQYF	TGTGCCACCAGCAGGGCCCAGGACGAGCAGTACTTC	few	TRBV15	TRBJ2-7	.
CASSLNFKGATEAFF	TGTGCCAGCAGCTTAAACTTCAAGGGGGCCACTGAAGCTTTCTTT	many	TRBV11-2	TRBJ1-1	TRBD1
CASRHVNTEAFF	TGTGCCAGCAGACACGTAAACACTGAAGCTTTCTTT	.	TRBV25-1	TRBJ1-1	.
CARSTLFRGAVF	TGTGCCAGAAGCACGCTCTTTCGGGGAGCTGTTTTT	.	TRBV5-3	TRBJ2-2	.
CASSPGGRRTEAFF	TGCGCCAGCAGCCCAGGGGGCCGAAGGACTGAAGCTTTCTTT	many	TRBV5-1	TRBJ1-1	TRBD1
CASSAGGGETQYF	TGTGCCAGCAGCGCAGGGGGTGGGGAGACCCAGTACTTC	many	TRBV7-2	TRBJ2-5	TRBD1
CASSLSGQEDGELFF	TGTGCCAGCAGCTTAAGTGGACAGGAGGACGGGGAGCTGTTTTTT	many	TRBV7-3	TRBJ2-2	TRBD1
CASSFTDLANYGYTF	TGTGCCAGCAGCTTTACAGACCTTGCTAACTATGGCTACACCTTC	few	TRBV7-2	TRBJ1-2	.
CASSSGDSNQPQHF	TGTGCCAGCAGTTCGGGTGATAGCAATCAGCCCCAGCATTTT	many	TRBV12-3/TRBV12-4	TRBJ1-5	.
CASSPVSRGSRTGELFF	TGTGCCAGCTCACCAGTGAGCAGGGGGAGCCGCACCGGGGAGCTGTTTTTT	many	TRBV18	TRBJ2-2	TRBD1
CASSLLGEGTNTEAFF	TGTGCCAGCAGCTTGTTGGGGGAGGGAACGAACACTGAAGCTTTCTTT	many	TRBV5-6	TRBJ1-1	.
CASSPRLAGVADIQYF	TGTGCCAGCAGCCCTAGACTAGCGGGAGTGGCAGACATTCAGTACTTC	few	TRBV12-3/TRBV12-4	TRBJ2-4	TRBD2
CASSPPAGEVNSPLHF	TGTGCCAGCAGCCCACCGGCCGGAGAAGTTAATTCACCCCTCCACTTT	.	TRBV7-2	TRBJ1-6	.
CASSQDYRSTDTQYF	TGCGCCAGCAGCCAAGATTACCGGAGCACAGATACGCAGTATTTT	many	TRBV4-3	TRBJ2-3	.
CSVEDRNSPYEQYF	TGCAGCGTTGAAGATCGAAACAGTCCCTACGAGCAGTACTTC	many	TRBV29-1	TRBJ2-7	.
CAWSVRIRGLGYTF	TGTGCCTGGAGTGTACGAATCAGGGGGCTTGGCTACACCTTC	many	TRBV30	TRBJ1-2	TRBD1
CATSRDRMDRDYEQYF	TGTGCCACCAGCAGAGACCGTATGGACAGAGACTACGAGCAGTACTTC	many	TRBV15	TRBJ2-7	.
CASSQVRSPPYEQYF	TGTGCCAGCAGCCAAGTGAGGAGTCCGCCCTACGAGCAGTACTTC	.	TRBV14	TRBJ2-7	.
CASSSPPRQRHSTGELFF	TGCGCCAGCAGCTCCCCCCCCCGACAGAGACACTCGACCGGGGAGCTGTTTTTT	many	TRBV5-1	TRBJ2-2	.
CSARAGGAITEAFF	TGCAGTGCTAGAGCAGGGGGCGCTATCACTGAAGCTTTCTTT	many	TRBV20-1	TRBJ1-1	TRBD1
CSAQLGGNYGYTF	TGCAGTGCCCAGCTGGGGGGGAACTATGGCTACACCTTC	many	TRBV20-1	TRBJ1-2	.
CASSHMMTDRRYF	TGTGCCAGCAGCCACATGATGACAGACCGACGTTACTTC	many	TRBV12-3/TRBV12-4	TRBJ2-5	.
CASTQPGFEQYF	TGTGCCAGCACTCAGCCAGGGTTCGAGCAGTACTTC	.	TRBV28	TRBJ2-7	.
CASSLDVDSYYGYTF	TGTGCCAGCAGCCTCGATGTAGACAGTTACTATGGCTACACCTTC	many	TRBV7-6	TRBJ1-2	.
CSAGSPGELFF	TGCAGCGCCGGGAGTCCCGGGGAGCTGTTTTTT	many	TRBV29-1	TRBJ2-2	.